Included here is one T cell receptor beta chain sequence, with context. The antigen remains unidentified. CD45RO-negative CD8 cells positively selected for CCR7 made up the naive population, which excluded terminally differentiated effector memory CD45RA+ cells. Participating donors were healthy, HIV-negative adults free of recent acute infections or vaccinations. Germline V CDR1 and CDR2: SGHAT, FQNNGV. The CDR3 is made up of 14 amino acids. Trimming shortened V by 4 bases and J by 5 bases, and 15 bases separated the two germline ends. The data derive from a study of shared clonotypes between healthy human individuals. Regarding the study as a whole: An expected dependence of interdonor clonotype sharing on sequencing depth was noted. Compared with memory subsets, naive subsets generally had larger estimated richness.

Each cell subset's genomic DNA was divided evenly among several immunoSEQ plates. The repertoire was sequenced with immunoSEQ multiplex PCR; TCRdb's copy has only in-frame clones and lacks some. Seen here are under 600,000 clones, about 98% observed once, and the top ten hold 0.3%. The chain combines TRBV11-2 with TRBJ2-7; D gene unclear. Material for sequencing was naive CD8+ T cells sorted from blood. The receptor was derived from a young man in good health. CDR3 residues: CASSSAHRSDEQYF. The CDR3 DNA sequence: TGTGCCAGCAGCTCCGCCCACCGGTCCGACGAGCAGTACTTC.